This paragraph covers one T cell receptor (beta chain) sequence. The sample comes from a study of T cells in tuberculosis. The germline V gene has CDR1 KGHSH and CDR2 LQKENI. Trimming stripped 3 bases from V and 1 base from J, with 13 bases between. CDR3 length: 15 residues. Some clones are missing from TCRdb's copy, which holds only in-frame ones; the method was immunoSEQ multiplex PCR. The data contain 25,000 to 40,000 clones, around 92% of them singletons. The chain combines TRBV18 with TRBJ2-7, with D perhaps matching TRBD1 (5 bases). The receptor's source is a donor aged 10-35 years with latent tuberculosis or without tuberculosis infection. Some clones in this sample may be carry-over from other donors' samples. The sequenced sample consisted of PBMCs. CDR3 sequence: CASSPEQGSSYEQYF. The CDR3 nucleotides read TGTGCCAGCTCACCGGAGCAGGGATCATCCTACGAGCAGTACTTC.